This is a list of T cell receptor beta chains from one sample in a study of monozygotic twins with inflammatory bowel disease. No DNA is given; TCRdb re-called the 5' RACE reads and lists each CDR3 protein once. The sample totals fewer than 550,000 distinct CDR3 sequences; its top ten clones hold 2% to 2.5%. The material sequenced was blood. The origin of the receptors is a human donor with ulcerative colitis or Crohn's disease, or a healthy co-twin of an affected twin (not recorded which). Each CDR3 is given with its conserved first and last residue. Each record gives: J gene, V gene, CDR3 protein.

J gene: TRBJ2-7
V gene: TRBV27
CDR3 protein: CASSFGTGGREQYF

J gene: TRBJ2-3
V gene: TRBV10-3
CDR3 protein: CAAAVGPSADTQYF

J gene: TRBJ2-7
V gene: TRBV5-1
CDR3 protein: CASSFDVSSVPYEQYF

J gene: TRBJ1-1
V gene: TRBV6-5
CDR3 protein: CASLSLNTEAFF

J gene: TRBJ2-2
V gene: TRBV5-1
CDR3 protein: CASSLTTGQTGELFF

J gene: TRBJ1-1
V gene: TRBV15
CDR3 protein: CATSRDVRQGMNTEAFF

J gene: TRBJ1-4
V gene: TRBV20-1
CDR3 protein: CSARWGQGAEKLFF

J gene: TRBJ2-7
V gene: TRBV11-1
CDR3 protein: CASSLPTTNPTSSYEQYF

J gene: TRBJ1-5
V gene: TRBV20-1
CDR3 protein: CSAQTGSMDQPQHF

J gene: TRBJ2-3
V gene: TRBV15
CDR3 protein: CATRGPLSTDTQYF

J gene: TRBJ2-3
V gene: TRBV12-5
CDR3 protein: CASGTTSGPPGLDTQYF

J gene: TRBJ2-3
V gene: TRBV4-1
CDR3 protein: CASSQEGQGASTDTQYF

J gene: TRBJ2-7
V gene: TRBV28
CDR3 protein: CASSRRGIEQYF

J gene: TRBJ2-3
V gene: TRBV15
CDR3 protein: CATSYRRERGGSTQYF

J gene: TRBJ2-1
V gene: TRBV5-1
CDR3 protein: CASSLVFSRTYNEQFF

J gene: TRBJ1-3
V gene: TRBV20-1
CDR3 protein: CSARDRGRGIPSGNTIYF

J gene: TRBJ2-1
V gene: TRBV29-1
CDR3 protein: CSVVIVGEQFF

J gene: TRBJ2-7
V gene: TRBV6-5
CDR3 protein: CASSYSSTEVPHEQYF

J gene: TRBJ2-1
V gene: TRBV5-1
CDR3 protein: CASSLGSPFNEQFF

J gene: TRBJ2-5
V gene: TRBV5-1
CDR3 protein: CASSLRVRQETQYF

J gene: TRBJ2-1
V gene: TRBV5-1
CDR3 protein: CASSAGLAGGRSYNEQFF

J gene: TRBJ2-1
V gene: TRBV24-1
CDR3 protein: CATSDSQGRSSYNEQFF

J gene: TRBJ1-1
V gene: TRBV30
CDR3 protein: CAWSVAGNTEAFF

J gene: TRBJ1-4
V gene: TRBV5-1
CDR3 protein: CASSGARDGEKLFF

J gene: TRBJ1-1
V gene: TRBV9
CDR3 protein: CASSPIQGTAFF

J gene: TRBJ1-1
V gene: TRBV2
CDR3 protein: CASSDRGLEAFF

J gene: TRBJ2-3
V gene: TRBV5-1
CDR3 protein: CASSSRESGGLTDTQYF

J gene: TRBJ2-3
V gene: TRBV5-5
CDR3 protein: CASSLKGQGPDTQYF

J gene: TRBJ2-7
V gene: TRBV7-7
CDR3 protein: CASRLLGRNQGPWVYEQYF

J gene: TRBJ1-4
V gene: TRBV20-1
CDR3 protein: CSASPTATNEKLFF

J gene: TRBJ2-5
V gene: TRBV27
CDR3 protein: CASSAGDRGWETQYF

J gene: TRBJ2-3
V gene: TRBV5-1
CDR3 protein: CASSYRVPDTDTQYF

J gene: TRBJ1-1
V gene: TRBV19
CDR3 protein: CASSPGYAKRGAFF

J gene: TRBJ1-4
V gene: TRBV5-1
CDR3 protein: CASSSATSPEKLFF

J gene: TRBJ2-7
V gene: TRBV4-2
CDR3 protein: CASSQHPSGTYEQYF

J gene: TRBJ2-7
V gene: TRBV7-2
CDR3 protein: CASSLFQGDSYEQYF

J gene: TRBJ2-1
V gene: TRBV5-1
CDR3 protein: CASSLLDRGPNEQFF

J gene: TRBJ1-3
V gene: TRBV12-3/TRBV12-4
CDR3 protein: CASTLTGTGNTIYF

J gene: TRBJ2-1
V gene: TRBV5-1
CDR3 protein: CASGQGDRDEQFF

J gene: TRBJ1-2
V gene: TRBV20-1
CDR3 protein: CSAQNTGVSYGYTF